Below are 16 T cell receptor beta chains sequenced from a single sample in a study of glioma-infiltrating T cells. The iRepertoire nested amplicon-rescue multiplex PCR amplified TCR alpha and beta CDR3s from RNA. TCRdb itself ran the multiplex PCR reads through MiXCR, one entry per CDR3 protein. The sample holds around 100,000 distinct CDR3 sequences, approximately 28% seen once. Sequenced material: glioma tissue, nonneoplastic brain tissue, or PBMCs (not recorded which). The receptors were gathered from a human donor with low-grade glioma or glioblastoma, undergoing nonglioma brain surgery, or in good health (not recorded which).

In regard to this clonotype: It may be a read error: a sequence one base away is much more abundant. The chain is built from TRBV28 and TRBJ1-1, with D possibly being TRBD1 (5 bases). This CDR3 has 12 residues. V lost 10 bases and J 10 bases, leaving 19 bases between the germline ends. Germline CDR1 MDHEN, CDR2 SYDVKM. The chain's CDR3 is CAISPGGKLAFF. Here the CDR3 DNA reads TGTGCCATCTCCCCCGGGGGGAAATTAGCTTTCTTT.

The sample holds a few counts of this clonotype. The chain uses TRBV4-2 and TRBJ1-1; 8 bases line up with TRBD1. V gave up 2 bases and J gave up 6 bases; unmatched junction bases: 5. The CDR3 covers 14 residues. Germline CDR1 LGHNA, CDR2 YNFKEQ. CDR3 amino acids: CASSQPGQAPEAFF. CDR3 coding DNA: TGTGCCAGCAGCCAACCGGGACAGGCACCTGAAGCTTTCTTT.

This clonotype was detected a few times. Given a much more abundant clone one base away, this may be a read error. In DNA form, the CDR3 reads TGTGCCAGCAGCCAAGATTTACCAGGGGGCGATTACAATGAGCAGTTCTTC. Translating it yields CASSQDLPGGDYNEQFF. The J gene is TRBJ2-1, the V gene TRBV4-2; TRBD1 matches 8 bases. The length of the CDR3 is 17 residues. Germline values: CDR1 LGHNA, CDR2 YNFKEQ. J gave up 4 bases and V 0 bases, and 8 bases lay outside the gene matches.

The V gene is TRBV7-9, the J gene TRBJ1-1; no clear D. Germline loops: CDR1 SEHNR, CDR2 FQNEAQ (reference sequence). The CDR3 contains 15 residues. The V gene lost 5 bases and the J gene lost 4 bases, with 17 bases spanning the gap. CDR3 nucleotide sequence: TGTGCCAGCAGCGTTCTAGGGTGCGCGGGCACTGAAGCTTTCTTT. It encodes CASSVLGCAGTEAFF.

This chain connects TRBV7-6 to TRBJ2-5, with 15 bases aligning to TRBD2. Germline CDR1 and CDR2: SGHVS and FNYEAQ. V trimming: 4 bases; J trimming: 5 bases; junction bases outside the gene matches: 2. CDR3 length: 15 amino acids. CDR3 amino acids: CASSWTSGGGETQYF. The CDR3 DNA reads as TGTGCCAGCAGCTGGACTAGCGGGGGGGGGGAGACCCAGTACTTC.

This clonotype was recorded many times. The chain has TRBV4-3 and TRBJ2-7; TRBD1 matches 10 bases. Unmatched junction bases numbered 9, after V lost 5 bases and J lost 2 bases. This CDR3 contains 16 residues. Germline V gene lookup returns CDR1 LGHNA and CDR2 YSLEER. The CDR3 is CASSKRPGTGAYEQYF. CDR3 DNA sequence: TGCGCCAGCAGCAAAAGGCCTGGGACAGGGGCCTACGAGCAGTACTTC.

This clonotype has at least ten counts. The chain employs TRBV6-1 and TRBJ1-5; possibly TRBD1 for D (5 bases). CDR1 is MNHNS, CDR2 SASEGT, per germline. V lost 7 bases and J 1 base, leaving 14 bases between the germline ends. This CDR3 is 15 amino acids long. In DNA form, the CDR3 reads TGTGCCAGCATTATAGACAGTTTAAGCAATCAGCCCCAGCATTTT. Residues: CASIIDSLSNQPQHF.

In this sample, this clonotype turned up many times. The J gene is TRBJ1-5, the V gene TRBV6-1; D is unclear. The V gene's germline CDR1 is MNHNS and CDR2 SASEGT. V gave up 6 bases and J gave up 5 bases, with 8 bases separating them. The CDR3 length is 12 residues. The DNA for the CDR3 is TGTGCCAGCAGAGATGGGGATCAGCCCCAGCATTTT. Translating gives CASRDGDQPQHF.

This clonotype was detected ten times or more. The CDR3 sequence is CSARVPPGEGNQPQHF. The CDR3 nucleotides are TGCAGTGCTAGAGTCCCGCCGGGGGAGGGCAATCAGCCCCAGCATTTT. J is TRBJ1-5 and V is TRBV20-1, with D perhaps TRBD1 (5 bases). The germline V and J ends were trimmed by 1 base and 2 bases, with 15 bases remaining between them. This CDR3 region has 16 residues. Germline values: CDR1 DFQATT, CDR2 SNEGSKA (reference sequence).

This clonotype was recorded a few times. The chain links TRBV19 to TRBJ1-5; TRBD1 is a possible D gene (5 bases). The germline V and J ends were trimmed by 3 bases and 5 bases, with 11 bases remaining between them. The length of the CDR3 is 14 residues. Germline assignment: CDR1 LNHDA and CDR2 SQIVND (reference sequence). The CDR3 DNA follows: TGTGCCAGTAGTATCGGGACGGCCTATCAGCCCCAGCATTTT. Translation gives CASSIGTAYQPQHF. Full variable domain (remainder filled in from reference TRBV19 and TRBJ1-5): DGGITQSPKYLFRKEGQNVTLSCEQNLNHDAMYWYRQDPGQGLRLIYYSQIVNDFQKGDIAEGYSVSREKKESFPLTVTSAQKNPTAFYLCASSIGTAYQPQHFGDGTRLSIL.

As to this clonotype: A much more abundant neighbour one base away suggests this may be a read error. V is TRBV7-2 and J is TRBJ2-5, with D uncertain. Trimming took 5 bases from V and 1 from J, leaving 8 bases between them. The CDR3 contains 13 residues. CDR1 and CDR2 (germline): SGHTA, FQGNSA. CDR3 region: CASSRSFQETQYF. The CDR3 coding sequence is TGTGCCAGCAGCCGGTCATTCCAAGAGACCCAGTACTTC.

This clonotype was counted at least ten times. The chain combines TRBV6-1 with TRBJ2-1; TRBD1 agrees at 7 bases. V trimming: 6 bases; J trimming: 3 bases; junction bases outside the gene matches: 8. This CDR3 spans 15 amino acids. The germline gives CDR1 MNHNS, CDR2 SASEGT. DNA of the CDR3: TGTGCCAGCAGCACTAGTGGACAGGACTACAATGAGCAGTTCTTC. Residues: CASSTSGQDYNEQFF.

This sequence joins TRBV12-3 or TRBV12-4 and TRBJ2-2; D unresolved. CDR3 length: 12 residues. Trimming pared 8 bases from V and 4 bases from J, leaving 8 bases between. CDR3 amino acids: CASGKSTGELFF. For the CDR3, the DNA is TGTGCCAGCGGTAAGAGCACCGGGGAGCTGTTTTTT.

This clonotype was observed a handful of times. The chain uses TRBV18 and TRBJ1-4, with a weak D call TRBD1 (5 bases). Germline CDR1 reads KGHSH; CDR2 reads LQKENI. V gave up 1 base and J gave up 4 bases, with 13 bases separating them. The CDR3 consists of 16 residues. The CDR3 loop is CASSPLVGTGNEKLFF. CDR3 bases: TGTGCCAGCTCACCACTTGTCGGGACGGGTAATGAAAAACTGTTTTTT.

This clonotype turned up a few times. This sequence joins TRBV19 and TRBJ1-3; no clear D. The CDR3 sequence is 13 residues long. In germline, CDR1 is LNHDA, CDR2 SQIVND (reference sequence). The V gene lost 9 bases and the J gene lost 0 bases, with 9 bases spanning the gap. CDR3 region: CASSENSGNTIYF. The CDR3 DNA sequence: TGTGCCAGCTCCGAAAACTCTGGAAACACCATATATTTT.

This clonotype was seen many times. In DNA form, the CDR3 reads TGTGCCAGCAGCTTTGGTTACGCGGGAGGAGAGACCCAGTACTTC. Translation gives CASSFGYAGGETQYF. This chain uses TRBV7-2 with TRBJ2-5, with 8 nucleotides matching TRBD2. CDR1 and CDR2 from the germline V gene are SGHTA and FQGNSA. The CDR3 totals 15 residues. Trimming removed 3 bases from V and 4 bases from J; junction bases left unmatched: 7.